This T cell receptor beta chain originates from a study of blood T cell repertoires in COVID-19. Across the study: The study drew acute and convalescent COVID-19 samples from the United States, Italy and Spain. Sample material is recorded as cDNA or gDNA derived from T cells, B-cell-depleted T cells, or PBMCs.

Source study methods: Reference gene primer amplification in the assay estimated nucleated cell counts. TCRdb's copy holds only in-frame clones and misses some; the assay was immunoSEQ multiplex PCR. V, J and clone size were drawn from that table, and D and trimming were deduced from the DNA. The table records fewer than 300,000 clones, around 90% of them present only once. The specimen sequenced was peripheral blood. The TCR originated in a woman in her twenties or thirties with acute or convalescent COVID-19.

CDR3 DNA sequence: TGTGCCAGCAGCTTAAGGACTAGCGGGAGGAACGAGCAGTACTTC. Translation: CASSLRTSGRNEQYF. The rearrangement uses TRBV7-2 and TRBJ2-7, with TRBD2 matching over 14 bases. Unmatched junction bases numbered 2, after V lost 2 bases and J lost 5 bases. Germline V gene data show CDR1 as SGHTA and CDR2 as FQGNSA. The CDR3 has 15 residues.